These 13 T cell receptor beta chains share one sample of origin, sequenced in a study of blood T cell repertoires in COVID-19. Only in-frame clones appear in the TCRdb table, and some are missing; sequencing was by immunoSEQ multiplex PCR. The sample holds fewer than 250,000 clones, about nine tenths seen once. The sequencing input was peripheral blood. The receptors were gathered from a man between 60 and 70 years old who had recovered from COVID-19.

This chain joins TRBV2 and TRBJ2-5; 7 bases fit TRBD2. J was trimmed by 2 bases and V by 4 bases; bases with no gene match: 13. CDR1 and CDR2 (germline): SNHLY, FYNNEI. The CDR3 totals 17 residues. In DNA, the CDR3 is TGTGCCAGCAGTGTGGGGGTCGGCGGGGGTCTTCAAGAGACCCAGTACTTC. This codes for CASSVGVGGGLQETQYF.

V and J are TRBV6-2 or TRBV6-3 and TRBJ2-7; 7 bases map to TRBD1. In germline, CDR1 is MNHEY, CDR2 SVGEGT. The CDR3 runs to 17 residues. Trimming at V came to 6 bases and at J to 5 bases, leaving 19 bases not matched to a gene. This chain's CDR3 is CASSPPPGTASADEQYF. The CDR3 DNA reads TGTGCCAGCAGCCCACCCCCCGGGACAGCCTCCGCGGACGAGCAGTACTTC.

The V call is TRBV7-2, the J call TRBJ2-4; no firm D call. This CDR3 contains 15 residues. Germline V CDR1 and CDR2: SGHTA, FQGNSA. V lost 8 bases to trimming and J lost 6 bases, with 20 bases between them. The CDR3 DNA follows: TGTGCCAGCGGCCGGGTGAATGGTGTCCGAAACATTCAGTACTTC. It encodes CASGRVNGVRNIQYF. Full variable domain (outside the CDR3, taken from reference TRBV7-2 and TRBJ2-4): GAGVSQSPSNKVTEKGKDVELRCDPISGHTALYWYRQSLGQGLEFLIYFQGNSAPDKSGLPSDRFSAERTGGSVSTLTIQRTQQEDSAVYLCASGRVNGVRNIQYFGAGTRLSVL.

The rearrangement links TRBV5-1 to TRBJ2-3; 8 bases are a match to TRBD1. The CDR3 sequence is 14 residues long. Germline V gene lookup returns CDR1 SGHRS and CDR2 YFSETQ. The trim removed 4 bases at V and 4 bases at J, leaving 5 bases unmatched. CDR3 bases: TGCGCCAGCAGCGGACAGGGTCCCCCAGATACGCAGTATTTT. This codes for CASSGQGPPDTQYF.

The chain combines TRBV24-1 with TRBJ2-5; 10 nucleotides agree with TRBD1. The CDR3 runs 15 residues. J was trimmed by 5 bases and V by 3 bases; bases with no gene match: 5. Germline V gene sequence: CDR1 KGHDR, CDR2 SFDVKD. This CDR3 reads CATSDPPGQGETQYF. For the CDR3, the DNA is TGTGCCACCAGTGATCCTCCGGGACAGGGGGAGACCCAGTACTTC.

The chain uses TRBV6-2 or TRBV6-3 and TRBJ2-5; weak D call: TRBD2 (6 bases). Germline loops: CDR1 MNHEY, CDR2 SVGEGT. CDR3 size: 16 residues. V lost 2 bases and J 5 bases, leaving 18 bases between the germline ends. For the CDR3, the DNA is TGTGCCAGCAGTTACCCCACCCTGGACCGGGGGGAGACCCAGTACTTC. It translates to CASSYPTLDRGETQYF.

This clone has only one observation. This chain links TRBV16 with TRBJ1-4; possibly TRBD1 for D (5 bases). The CDR3 is 14 residues long. V dropped 1 base and J dropped 3 bases, with 6 bases sitting between them. From germline, CDR1 is KGHSY and CDR2 FQNENV. CDR3 coding DNA: TGTGCCAGCAGCCAATGGGGGGCTAATGAAAAACTGTTTTTT. Residues: CASSQWGANEKLFF.

This clone was picked up one time. The chain carries TRBV6-5 and TRBJ1-2; 7 bases are shared with TRBD1. V lost 2 bases to trimming and J lost 4 bases; unmatched junction nucleotides: 4. The CDR3 is made up of 14 amino acids. The germline CDR1 and CDR2 sequences are MNHEY and SVGAGI. The CDR3 DNA reads TGTGCCAGCAGTTACACACGACAGGGCTATGGCTACACCTTC. It encodes CASSYTRQGYGYTF.

The genes are TRBV15 and TRBJ2-4, with 11 bases aligning to TRBD2. Germline trimming cut 1 base from V and 12 bases from J; bases unmatched to any gene: 5. Germline V CDR1 and CDR2: LNHNV, YYDKDF (reference sequence). The CDR3 is 14 amino acids. The CDR3 protein is CATSRGDSGRGQYF. CDR3 nucleotides: TGTGCCACCAGCAGAGGCGATAGCGGGAGGGGTCAGTACTTC.

This clone occurred a few times. The chain carries TRBV7-9 and TRBJ1-6; D is possibly TRBD1 (6 bases). This CDR3 has 14 amino acids. With 6 bases removed from V and 7 bases from J, the gap between germline ends came to 13 bases. Germline V gene sequence: CDR1 SEHNR, CDR2 FQNEAQ (reference sequence). The CDR3 sequence is CASSPDSPNSPLHF. The CDR3 DNA follows: TGTGCCAGCAGTCCGGACAGTCCCAATTCACCCCTCCACTTT. The complete variable domain, with remaining parts taken from reference TRBV7-9 and TRBJ1-6, reads DTGVSQNPRHKITKRGQNVTFRCDPISEHNRLYWYRQTLGQGPEFLTYFQNEAQLEKSRLLSDRFSAERPKGSFSTLEIQRTEQGDSAMYLCASSPDSPNSPLHFGNGTRLTVT.

The rearrangement uses TRBV19 and TRBJ1-6; 9 bases map to TRBD1. Germline assignment: CDR1 LNHDA and CDR2 SQIVND (reference sequence). V was clipped by 2 bases and J by 10 bases; unmatched bases: 12. The CDR3 covers 17 residues. CDR3 amino acids: CASSISRSGTGRSPLHF. The CDR3, as DNA: TGTGCCAGTAGTATAAGTCGGTCCGGGACAGGGAGATCACCCCTCCACTTT.

The chain combines TRBV5-4 with TRBJ2-3; TRBD2 aligns across 11 bases. V gave up 1 base and J gave up 0 bases; unmatched junction bases: 4. CDR1 and CDR2 (germline): SGHNT, YYREEE (reference sequence). This CDR3 is 17 amino acids long. The CDR3 is CASSLLLAGGSTDTQYF. CDR3 DNA: TGTGCCAGCAGCTTGCTCCTAGCGGGAGGAAGCACAGATACGCAGTATTTT.

This clone showed up just once. V gene TRBV10-3 combines with J gene TRBJ2-1, with D unclear. This CDR3 spans 13 amino acids. In germline, CDR1 is ENHRY, CDR2 SYGVKD. V lost 4 bases, J lost 4 bases, and 8 bases lay in between. The CDR3: CAISVLDYNEQFF. CDR3 in DNA: TGTGCCATCAGTGTGTTAGATTACAATGAGCAGTTCTTC.